One sample yielded the 24 T cell receptor beta chains listed below, sequenced in a study of blood T cells in healthy people across ages. A second PCR of about 6 to 11 cycles used a sample-barcoded 5' primer and a J-beta primer mix. TCRdb ran MiXCR on the 5' RACE reads and lists one entry per CDR3 protein. Of about 730,000 distinct CDR3 sequences listed, approximately 39% are singletons. The sample taken for sequencing was blood. Receptor source: an older woman in good health.

The V and J genes are TRBV29-1 and TRBJ2-3, with a possible D match to TRBD2 (6 bases). CDR1 and CDR2 (germline): SQVTM, ANQGSEA. V lost 4 bases to trimming and J lost 8 bases, with 13 bases between them. The CDR3 extends over 12 amino acids. The CDR3 region is CSVAGDAGTQYF. CDR3 bases: TGCAGCGTTGCGGGGGACGCAGGTACGCAGTATTTT.

V is TRBV12-3 or TRBV12-4 and J is TRBJ2-5; TRBD2 agrees at 10 bases. The J segment lost 5 bases and the V segment lost 5 bases, leaving 11 bases of the junction unmatched. This CDR3 region has 16 residues. Written as DNA, the CDR3 is TGTGCCAGCAGTCCCCAGGGGACTAGCGTACCCGAGACCCAGTACTTC. It translates to CASSPQGTSVPETQYF.

The CDR3 coding sequence is TGCAGTGCTACCACGGGGCACACAGATACGCAGTATTTT. Protein sequence: CSATTGHTDTQYF. The rearrangement joins TRBV20-1 to TRBJ2-3; D possibly matches TRBD1 or TRBD2 (5 bases each). The CDR3 contains 13 residues. With 4 bases removed from V and 2 bases from J, the gap between germline ends came to 10 bases. Per germline, CDR1 DFQATT and CDR2 SNEGSKA (reference sequence).

The J gene is TRBJ2-3, the V gene TRBV20-1; D possibly corresponds to TRBD1 (7 bases). Trimming took 3 bases from V and 5 from J, leaving 18 bases between them. This CDR3 contains 15 residues. CDR1 and CDR2 (germline): DFQATT, SNEGSKA (reference sequence). In DNA, the CDR3 is TGCAGTGCTAGGCCGGTCAGGGGGGAGAGAGATACGCAGTATTTT. Encoded protein: CSARPVRGERDTQYF.

This rearrangement joins TRBV7-3 to TRBJ2-3, with 7 bases fitting TRBD2. With 5 bases clipped from V and 5 bases from J, the junction kept 13 bases outside the gene matches. Per the germline V gene, CDR1 is SGHTA and CDR2 is FQGTGA. This CDR3 has 16 residues. CDR3 protein: CASSPKLGGGGDTQYF. In DNA form, the CDR3 reads TGTGCCAGCAGCCCGAAGTTGGGCGGGGGAGGAGATACGCAGTATTTT.

This clonotype was seen many times. This chain connects TRBV12-3 or TRBV12-4 to TRBJ1-2, with 8 nucleotides matching TRBD1. This CDR3 contains 14 residues. Losses at the gene ends were 0 bases for V and 8 bases for J; bases not matched to a gene: 5. The chain's CDR3 is CASSLARQGAGYTF. The CDR3 region has the DNA TGTGCCAGCAGTTTAGCGCGGCAGGGGGCAGGCTACACCTTC.

The chain carries TRBV4-2 and TRBJ2-4; TRBD2 matches at 7 bases. The DNA end lines up better with TRBJ2-5; the J call may be wrong. The CDR3 is 19 amino acids. The germline gives CDR1 LGHNA, CDR2 YNFKEQ. The DNA of the CDR3 is TGTGCCAGCAGCCAAGGGGGGTTTCAACTAGCGAGAATCCAAGAGACCCAGTACTTC. Translated: CASSQGGFQLARIQETQYF.

This clonotype occurred a few times. This rearrangement joins TRBV29-1 to TRBJ1-4, with D unclear. V was clipped by 1 base and J by 4 bases, with 1 base between them. This CDR3 is 11 amino acids long. The germline V gene has CDR1 SQVTM and CDR2 ANQGSEA. CDR3 coding DNA: TGCAGCGTTGAAGTTAATGAAAAACTGTTTTTT. It specifies CSVEVNEKLFF.

The chain combines TRBV20-1 with TRBJ1-6, with 7 bases identical to TRBD1. Germline assignment: CDR1 DFQATT and CDR2 SNEGSKA (reference sequence). This CDR3 comprises 13 residues. Germline trimming cut 6 bases from V and 7 bases from J; bases unmatched to any gene: 6. As DNA, the CDR3 is TGCAGTGCCCCCAGGGGGATAAATTCACCCCTCCACTTT. Its translation: CSAPRGINSPLHF.

The chain couples TRBV28 to TRBJ2-1, with D tentatively TRBD2 (5 bases). The CDR3 has 15 residues. CDR1 is MDHEN, CDR2 SYDVKM, per germline. V was clipped by 1 base and J by 8 bases, with 15 bases between them. The CDR3: CASSLLRPNSDEQFF. The CDR3 region has the DNA TGTGCCAGCAGTTTATTACGCCCGAATAGCGATGAGCAGTTCTTC.

Only a few counts were recorded for this clonotype. The rearrangement joins TRBV3-1 to TRBJ2-5; 8 bases agree with TRBD2. V gave up 4 bases and J gave up 5 bases; unmatched junction bases: 12. The CDR3 has 16 residues. Germline lookup yields CDR1 LGHDT and CDR2 YNNKEL (reference sequence). The CDR3 coding sequence is TGTGCCAGCAGCCTCAATTTGGGCGGGGGGTCGGAGACCCAGTACTTC. This gives the protein CASSLNLGGGSETQYF.

Notes on this clonotype: This may be a read error, as it is one base from a much larger clone. The chain couples TRBV20-1 to TRBJ1-2; D is perhaps TRBD1 (6 bases). The CDR3 totals 15 residues. Germline values: CDR1 DFQATT, CDR2 SNEGSKA (reference sequence). With 2 bases removed from V and 1 base from J, the gap between germline ends came to 14 bases. Here the CDR3 DNA reads TGCAGTGCTAGACCCGGGGCAGGGGATAACTATGGCTACACCTTC. This translates into CSARPGAGDNYGYTF.

This CDR3 is CASSLRTGGSDEQFF. The CDR3 DNA reads TGTGCCAGCAGTTTGCGGACAGGGGGCTCCGATGAGCAGTTCTTC. V gene TRBV12-3 or TRBV12-4 combines with J gene TRBJ2-1; 11 bases line up with TRBD1. The CDR3 runs 15 residues. J was trimmed by 8 bases and V by 3 bases; bases with no gene match: 6.

This clonotype was counted only a few times. This chain uses TRBV20-1 with TRBJ2-5; 10 bases are shared with TRBD2. V lost 6 bases and J lost 4; bases outside the gene matches: 8. Germline V gene lookup returns CDR1 DFQATT and CDR2 SNEGSKA (reference sequence). The CDR3 sequence is 14 residues long. This CDR3 is CSALPSGRVETQYF. CDR3 sequence (DNA): TGCAGTGCGCTCCCTAGCGGGAGAGTAGAGACCCAGTACTTC.

CDR3 region: CASSPRSRENEQFF. CDR3 sequence (DNA): TGTGCCAGCAGCCCCCGGTCTAGAGAGAATGAGCAGTTCTTC. The chain has TRBV9 and TRBJ2-1; D remains unclear. This CDR3 has 14 residues. The V gene's germline CDR1 is SGDLS and CDR2 YYNGEE. V lost 4 bases, J lost 7 bases, and 15 bases lay in between.

The chain couples TRBV4-3 to TRBJ2-7, with unresolved D. Germline V lookup: CDR1 LGHNA, CDR2 YSLEER. The CDR3 is 17 amino acids. Trimming stripped 1 base from V and 0 bases from J, with 16 bases between. CDR3 DNA: TGCGCCAGCAGCCAAGTCTTCCGGACGGAAAGCTCCTACGAGCAGTACTTC. Amino acid sequence: CASSQVFRTESSYEQYF.

V gene TRBV3-1 combines with J gene TRBJ1-6, with a weak D call TRBD1 (6 bases). The CDR3 sequence is 14 residues long. The germline CDR1 and CDR2 sequences are LGHDT and YNNKEL (reference sequence). V was shortened by 4 bases and J by 7 bases, with 11 bases between the two germline ends. CDR3 sequence (DNA): TGTGCCAGCAGCCCGCTTACAGGGAATTCACCCCTCCACTTT. It is translated as CASSPLTGNSPLHF.

There are many counts of this clonotype. The chain joins TRBV7-3 to TRBJ2-1, with 8 bases identical to TRBD2. V was pared by 4 bases and J by 0 bases, with 5 bases of the junction left unmatched. This CDR3 is 16 amino acids long. CDR1 is SGHTA, CDR2 FQGTGA, per germline. The CDR3 DNA reads TGTGCCAGCAGCTCCCAGCGGGAGCGCTCCTACAATGAGCAGTTCTTC. Residues: CASSSQRERSYNEQFF.

This clonotype was seen once. This sequence may be a read error, since a much larger clone differs from it by one base. The V and J genes are TRBV29-1 and TRBJ2-6; tentative D call: TRBD1 (6 bases). Germline loops: CDR1 SQVTM, CDR2 ANQGSEA. V gave up 5 bases and J gave up 4 bases, with 12 bases separating them. The CDR3 length is 14 residues. The CDR3 loop reads CSVWGTTGANVLTF. For the CDR3, the DNA is TGCAGCGTTTGGGGGACAACCGGGGCCAACGTCCTGACTTTC.

This chain links TRBV9 with TRBJ1-6, with D hard to call. V was pared by 7 bases and J by 6 bases, with 14 bases between. The CDR3 extends over 14 amino acids. The V gene's germline CDR1 is SGDLS and CDR2 YYNGEE. CDR3 amino acids: CASRAQWSNSPLHF. The CDR3, as DNA: TGTGCCAGCCGCGCACAGTGGAGTAATTCACCCCTCCACTTT.

In the case of this clonotype: This could be a read error, since a much larger clone is one nucleotide away. V and J are TRBV7-2 and TRBJ2-1, with D possibly matching TRBD2 (6 bases). V lost 2 bases, J lost 1 base, and 9 bases lay in between. CDR1 is SGHTA, CDR2 FQGNSA, per germline. The CDR3 loop spans 15 amino acids. For the CDR3, the DNA is TGTGCCAGCAGCTTAAACGCGGGGTCCTACAATGAGCAGTTCTTC. Translating gives CASSLNAGSYNEQFF.

The V and J genes are TRBV20-1 and TRBJ1-2, with 9 nucleotides matching TRBD1. CDR1 DFQATT and CDR2 SNEGSKA come from the germline V gene (reference sequence). V trimming: 5 bases; J trimming: 6 bases; junction bases outside the gene matches: 10. The CDR3 contains 14 residues. Here the CDR3 reads CSAPTRGQGHGYTF. The DNA for the CDR3 is TGCAGTGCTCCAACACGGGGACAGGGCCATGGCTACACCTTC.

This chain links TRBV10-3 with TRBJ2-3; 8 bases fit TRBD2. Germline V CDR1 and CDR2: ENHRY, SYGVKD. V was pared by 2 bases and J by 4 bases, with 5 bases of the junction left unmatched. The CDR3 has 15 amino acids. The CDR3: CAISENSGDADTQYF. DNA for the CDR3: TGTGCCATCAGTGAGAATAGCGGGGACGCAGATACGCAGTATTTT.

CDR3 coding DNA: TGTGCTAGTGTCCCCACGACAGGGGATCTTAATCAGCCCCAGCATTTT. It translates to CASVPTTGDLNQPQHF. The chain employs TRBV12-5 and TRBJ1-5; 8 bases line up with TRBD1. Looked up from germline, CDR1 is LGHNT and CDR2 is FRNRAP. V was clipped by 7 bases and J by 4 bases; unmatched bases: 12. CDR3 size: 16 residues.